This entry lists 12 T cell receptor beta chains sequenced from one sample in a study of T cells in Graves' hyperthyroidism and ophthalmopathy (dated by TCRdb to about 2019). Libraries were prepared through multiplex PCR. This sample was sequenced with an Illumina HiSeq 2000. The TCR beta CDR3 regions were amplified from RNA transcripts. The first round of RT-PCR for the TCR CDR3 was performed with the HTBI primer set and the Qiagen OneStep RT-PCR kit. TCRdb passed the public sequencing reads through fastp at Q25 and MiXCR, retaining productive beta sequences. Rows with a matching CDR3 protein are joined into one entry that keeps the most common DNA and genes. The sample yields about 410,000 distinct CDR3 sequences; about 15% were counted once. The top ten constitute less than 15% of the sample. Specimen: blood. These receptors originate from a man between 18 and 35 years old with Graves' ophthalmopathy.

Ten or more counts support this clonotype. The V call is TRBV12-3 or TRBV12-4, the J call TRBJ1-1; no clear D gene. The V gene lost 3 bases and the J gene lost 3 bases, with 8 bases spanning the gap. This CDR3 comprises 13 residues. CDR3 in DNA: TGTGCCAGCAGTTTCGCCGGGTACACTGAAGCTTTCTTT. Residues: CASSFAGYTEAFF.

This clonotype has ten or more counts. This sequence joins TRBV20-1 and TRBJ1-2, with D hard to call. CDR1 and CDR2 (germline): DFQATT, SNEGSKA (reference sequence). This CDR3 is built from 13 residues. Between the trimmed V and J ends, which lost 0 bases and 5 bases, there was a span of 10 bases. The CDR3 sequence: CSARDLGLYGYTF. CDR3 DNA sequence: TGCAGTGCTAGAGATTTAGGGCTTTATGGCTACACCTTC.

The gene calls are TRBV11-2 and TRBJ2-7, with TRBD2 matching over 9 bases. The CDR3 covers 15 residues. Germline V gene data show CDR1 as SGHAT and CDR2 as FQNNGV. J was trimmed by 7 bases and V by 3 bases; bases with no gene match: 10. CDR3 amino acids: CASSFGTSRADEQYF. CDR3 sequence (DNA): TGTGCCAGCAGCTTCGGGACTAGCAGGGCGGATGAGCAGTACTTC.

This clonotype was recorded at least ten times. The chain employs TRBV13 and TRBJ2-7; D might be TRBD2 (6 bases). This CDR3 spans 14 amino acids. V was cut by 5 bases and J by 3 bases, with 14 bases left in between. CDR1 and CDR2 from the germline V gene are PRHDT and FYEKMQ (reference sequence). DNA for the CDR3: TGTGCCAGCAGCCCCGGAGGGCAGATCTACGAGCAGTACTTC. This sequence encodes CASSPGGQIYEQYF.

This clonotype was seen repeatedly, ten times or more. This chain joins TRBV20-1 and TRBJ2-7; 8 bases map to TRBD2. Per the germline V gene, CDR1 is DFQATT and CDR2 is SNEGSKA (reference sequence). The CDR3 covers 15 residues. V lost 3 bases and J lost 4; bases outside the gene matches: 11. CDR3: CSASSSGGVVYEQYF. The CDR3 DNA reads as TGCAGTGCTAGTTCCTCGGGGGGGGTTGTATACGAGCAGTACTTC.

This clonotype was seen ten or more times. The gene calls are TRBV24-1 and TRBJ1-5, with TRBD1 as a possible D gene (6 bases). CDR1 and CDR2 (germline): KGHDR, SFDVKD. Deletions cut 5 bases from V and 5 bases from J, with 9 bases between. The CDR3 sequence is 13 residues long. CDR3 sequence: CATSGGGYQPQHF. The CDR3 region has the DNA TGTGCCACCAGTGGAGGGGGGTATCAGCCCCAGCATTTT.

This clonotype was observed at least ten times. The chain carries TRBV2 and TRBJ2-3; TRBD2 matches at 12 bases. The CDR3 extends over 16 amino acids. The germline V gene has CDR1 SNHLY and CDR2 FYNNEI. V lost 4 bases, J lost 1 base, and 3 bases stayed unmatched. DNA of the CDR3: TGTGCCAGCAGTGGACTAGCGGGAGATCGCACAGATACGCAGTATTTT. Translated: CASSGLAGDRTDTQYF.

J is TRBJ1-5 and V is TRBV19, with 10 bases aligning to TRBD1. The ends lost 6 bases at V and 3 bases at J; junction bases unmatched: 5. Germline CDR1 and CDR2: LNHDA and SQIVND (reference sequence). The CDR3 is made up of 15 amino acids. CDR3 sequence reads: CASSRTGGTNQPQHF. The CDR3 bases are TGTGCCAGTAGCCGGACAGGGGGAACCAATCAGCCCCAGCATTTT. The variable domain in full, completed from reference TRBV19 and TRBJ1-5, reads DGGITQSPKYLFRKEGQNVTLSCEQNLNHDAMYWYRQDPGQGLRLIYYSQIVNDFQKGDIAEGYSVSREKKESFPLTVTSAQKNPTAFYLCASSRTGGTNQPQHFGDGTRLSIL.

This clonotype has at least ten counts. The V call is TRBV5-6, the J call TRBJ1-5; D might be TRBD1 (5 bases). V was cut by 3 bases and J by 0 bases, with 13 bases left in between. This CDR3 is 16 amino acids long. CDR1 is SGHDT and CDR2 is YYEEEE in the germline V gene. The CDR3 loop reads CASSSGDVHSNQPQHF. In DNA form, the CDR3 reads TGTGCCAGCAGCTCGGGGGACGTTCATAGCAATCAGCCCCAGCATTTT.

This clonotype was seen ten or more times. The CDR3 sequence: CASSLVPAGASYEQYF. The DNA of the CDR3 is TGTGCCAGCAGCTTAGTTCCAGCGGGGGCCTCCTACGAGCAGTACTTC. The chain is built from TRBV7-9 and TRBJ2-7, with TRBD2 matching 8 bases. This CDR3 comprises 16 residues. After removal of 1 base from V and 0 bases from J, the junction contained 5 bases not matched to a gene. Germline CDR1 SEHNR, CDR2 FQNEAQ (reference sequence).

This clonotype has ten or more counts. The gene calls are TRBV24-1 and TRBJ2-3; 9 nucleotides align to TRBD2. V shed 1 base, J shed 4 bases, and the junction held 8 bases outside the gene matches. Germline V gene lookup returns CDR1 KGHDR and CDR2 SFDVKD. This CDR3 contains 17 residues. The CDR3 DNA sequence: TGTGCCACCAGTGATTTCGCAGTAGCGGGAGAGTCAGATACGCAGTATTTT. Translation: CATSDFAVAGESDTQYF.

In this sample, this clonotype turned up many times. This chain links TRBV5-5 with TRBJ2-7; 8 bases align to TRBD2. The trim removed 5 bases at V and 5 bases at J, leaving 15 bases unmatched. The germline CDR1 and CDR2 sequences are SGHKS and YYEKEE (reference sequence). CDR3 length equals 16 residues. DNA for the CDR3: TGTGCCAGCAGTAAGCCCCCAGCGGGAGCAGGGAACGAGCAGTACTTC. Its translation: CASSKPPAGAGNEQYF. Based on the CDR3 plus reference TRBV5-5 and TRBJ2-7, the full variable domain is DAGVTQSPTHLIKTRGQQVTLRCSPISGHKSVSWYQQVLGQGPQFIFQYYEKEERGRGNFPDRFSARQFPNYSSELNVNALLLGDSALYLCASSKPPAGAGNEQYFGPGTRLTVT.